The clone carrying this T cell receptor beta chain was seen only a few times. What it binds is unknown. In germline, CDR1 is MNHEY, CDR2 SVGAGI. V was pared by 7 bases and J by 1 base, with 13 bases between. The CDR3 has 14 residues. Generated by immunoSEQ multiplex PCR, the TCRdb table keeps only in-frame clones and is missing some. This repertoire shows about a million clones, more than 65% found once; its top ten account for roughly 1.5%. The entry originates in a study of shared clonotypes between healthy human individuals. Looking at the study overall: Three CD4 naive, three CD4 memory, two CD8 naive and one CD8 memory plate were used per donor. Overall study results and limits: Naive CD4 clonotype sharing across a few donors was about 5%.

Recent acute infections and vaccinations were absent in the healthy HIV-negative adult donors. The chain links TRBV6-5 to TRBJ1-1, with a tentative D call TRBD1 (5 bases). Sequenced material: memory CD4+ T cells sorted from blood. Subset specified: CD45RA-negative fraction. The origin of this receptor is a man between 18 and 35 years old in good health. CDR3 region: CASTGGGQNTEAFF. Here the CDR3 DNA reads TGTGCCAGCACCGGGGGAGGCCAGAACACTGAAGCTTTCTTT.